The 10 T cell receptor beta chains below were found in one sample sequenced in a study of blood T cell repertoires in COVID-19. TCRdb keeps only in-frame clones here, not all; method: immunoSEQ multiplex PCR. The sample lists about 160,000 clones; approximately 88% were seen once. Input material: peripheral blood. The source is a woman aged 55-70 years who had recovered from COVID-19.

J is TRBJ2-7 and V is TRBV11-3; 8 bases are shared with TRBD1. The V segment lost 1 base and the J segment 5 bases; nucleotides outside the gene matches: 1. Germline V CDR1 and CDR2: SGHNT, YENEEA. The CDR3 contains 13 residues. The chain's CDR3 is CASSLAGGDEQYF. CDR3 nucleotides: TGTGCCAGCAGCTTAGCAGGGGGCGACGAGCAGTACTTC.

The chain couples TRBV7-9 to TRBJ2-7; tentative D call: TRBD1 (6 bases). Germline CDR1 reads SEHNR; CDR2 reads FQNEAQ (reference sequence). V lost 4 bases and J 7 bases, leaving 14 bases between the germline ends. This CDR3 is built from 13 residues. This CDR3 is CASSSRGSREQYF. In DNA, the CDR3 is TGTGCCAGCAGCTCCAGGGGATCCAGAGAGCAGTACTTC. Looking up the rest from reference TRBV7-9 and TRBJ2-7 gives the full variable domain: DTGVSQNPRHKITKRGQNVTFRCDPISEHNRLYWYRQTLGQGPEFLTYFQNEAQLEKSRLLSDRFSAERPKGSFSTLEIQRTEQGDSAMYLCASSSRGSREQYFGPGTRLTVT.

This clone was picked up one time. The rearrangement uses TRBV5-1 and TRBJ1-4; 11 bases fit TRBD1. The CDR3 contains 15 residues. Per the germline V gene, CDR1 is SGHRS and CDR2 is YFSETQ. The J segment lost 6 bases and the V segment lost 0 bases, leaving 1 base of the junction unmatched. CDR3 nucleotides: TGCGCCAGCAGCTTGGGGACAGGGGGCGATGAAAAACTGTTTTTT. Translated, it gives CASSLGTGGDEKLFF.

Worth noting for this clone: Other nucleotide sequences from this sample produce the same CDR3. The genes are TRBV5-1 and TRBJ2-1; 7 nucleotides agree with TRBD2. The V gene's germline CDR1 is SGHRS and CDR2 YFSETQ. J was trimmed by 2 bases and V by 1 base; bases with no gene match: 3. The CDR3 length is 15 residues. CDR3 loop: CASSLTGGPYNEQFF. In DNA form, the CDR3 reads TGCGCCAGCAGCTTGACGGGGGGACCCTACAATGAGCAGTTCTTC.

This chain links TRBV19 with TRBJ2-1, with TRBD1 matching over 7 bases. The CDR3 contains 14 residues. Germline CDR1 and CDR2: LNHDA and SQIVND (reference sequence). V was clipped by 5 bases and J by 3 bases; unmatched bases: 4. Written as DNA, the CDR3 is TGTGCCAGTAGTGCACAGGGGCGCTACAATGAGCAGTTCTTC. The encoded protein is CASSAQGRYNEQFF.

CDR3 in DNA: TGTGCCAGCACCATCGGGGGGGGCACTGAAGCTTTCTTT. As protein: CASTIGGGTEAFF. This chain connects TRBV28 to TRBJ1-1, with D perhaps matching TRBD1 (5 bases). The CDR3 length is 13 residues. Trimming left V 7 bases short and J 4 bases short, with 13 bases between. Germline V lookup: CDR1 MDHEN, CDR2 SYDVKM.

The chain uses TRBV2 and TRBJ1-4; the D gene is possibly TRBD1 (5 bases). The CDR3 is made up of 12 amino acids. Germline assignment: CDR1 SNHLY and CDR2 FYNNEI. V was pared by 8 bases and J by 5 bases, with 9 bases between. CDR3 loop: CASDSGNEKLFF. The CDR3 DNA is TGTGCCAGCGACAGCGGGAATGAAAAACTGTTTTTT.

V and J are TRBV30 and TRBJ1-2; D may be TRBD1 (6 bases). CDR3 length: 14 residues. The germline V and J ends were trimmed by 1 base and 5 bases, with 14 bases remaining between them. Per the germline V gene, CDR1 is GTSNPN and CDR2 is SVGIG (reference sequence). The CDR3 nucleotides are TGTGCCTGGAGTGCCAACAGGGCTACATATGGCTACACCTTC. Encoded protein: CAWSANRATYGYTF.

This clone came up a few times. The chain is built from TRBV19 and TRBJ1-5, with TRBD1 matching 11 bases. The CDR3 totals 16 residues. Germline-derived CDR1 and CDR2 are LNHDA and SQIVND (reference sequence). V trimming: 3 bases; J trimming: 7 bases; junction bases outside the gene matches: 8. CDR3 in amino acids: CASSMDPGQGDQPQHF. The CDR3 nucleotides are TGTGCCAGTAGTATGGACCCGGGACAGGGGGACCAGCCCCAGCATTTT.

The chain employs TRBV5-5 and TRBJ2-5; D gene ambiguous. There are 14 residues in the CDR3. V dropped 0 bases and J dropped 2 bases, with 8 bases sitting between them. The germline V gene encodes CDR1 SGHKS and CDR2 YYEKEE (reference sequence). CDR3 sequence (DNA): TGTGCCAGCAGCTTGGCTTACAGACAAGAGACCCAGTACTTC. Translation: CASSLAYRQETQYF. The whole variable domain, remainder taken from reference TRBV5-5 and TRBJ2-5, is DAGVTQSPTHLIKTRGQQVTLRCSPISGHKSVSWYQQVLGQGPQFIFQYYEKEERGRGNFPDRFSARQFPNYSSELNVNALLLGDSALYLCASSLAYRQETQYFGPGTRLLVL.